This T cell receptor beta chain was obtained from a study of blood T cell repertoires in COVID-19. Patients from Seattle were sampled longitudinally, starting during active infection. Methods used by the authors: Reference gene primer amplification in the assay estimated nucleated cell counts. Here immunoSEQ multiplex PCR was the method, and the copy in TCRdb shows in-frame clones only, minus some. That table is the source of V, J and clone size, and D and trimming were worked out from the DNA. Of 250,000 to 300,000 clones in the sample, roughly nine tenths were seen once. The V gene's germline CDR1 is SQVTM and CDR2 ANQGSEA. Unmatched junction bases numbered 0, after V lost 2 bases and J lost 1 base. The length of the CDR3 is 13 residues.

The sample taken for sequencing was peripheral blood. The chain employs TRBV29-1 and TRBJ1-1; 8 nucleotides align to TRBD1. The sequence was collected from a woman in her thirties with COVID-19, enrolled during active disease. CDR3 in DNA: TGCAGCGTTGAAACAGGGGGGAACACTGAAGCTTTCTTT. Amino acids: CSVETGGNTEAFF. Variable domain in full (rest from reference TRBV29-1 and TRBJ1-1): SAVISQKPSRDICQRGTSLTIQCQVDSQVTMMFWYRQQPGQSLTLIATANQGSEATYESGFVIDKFPISRPNLTFSTLTVSNMSPEDSSIYLCSVETGGNTEAFFGQGTRLTVV.